The 20 T cell receptor beta chains reported below all come from one sample, sequenced in a study of cytomegalovirus exposure and HLA in healthy donors (dated by TCRdb to about 2017). Library construction relied on the immunoSEQ multiplex PCR assay. For the multiplex PCR, a mixture combining 60 forward primers for TCR Vbeta segments and 13 reverse primers for TCR Jbeta segments was used. The clones in this table, taken by TCRdb from immuneACCESS, are in-frame only. Not every clone is retained; where verified, under half of the shortfall comes from an unresolved V gene, and the cause of the rest is unknown. The sample data list 120,000 to 150,000 clones, and less than 85% of these were observed just once. The ten largest make up 6.8% of the sample. The sample taken for sequencing was PBMCs. These receptors were collected from a man between 40 and 49 years old in good health and CMV-seropositive.

The rearrangement links TRBV7-9 to TRBJ1-5, with TRBD1 matching over 7 bases. The CDR3 length is 14 residues. From germline, CDR1 is SEHNR and CDR2 FQNEAQ (reference sequence). V dropped 5 bases and J dropped 6; count of bases not matched to a gene: 7. CDR3 sequence: CASSPGTAGQPQHF. DNA of the CDR3: TGTGCCAGCAGCCCCGGGACAGCAGGTCAGCCCCAGCATTTT.

This chain uses TRBV29-1 with TRBJ1-1; D remains unclear. The V gene lost 6 bases and the J gene lost 5 bases, with 10 bases spanning the gap. The length of the CDR3 is 11 residues. Germline V lookup: CDR1 SQVTM, CDR2 ANQGSEA. CDR3: CSVLGGTEAFF. For the CDR3, the DNA is TGCAGCGTCCTTGGAGGGACTGAAGCTTTCTTT. Full variable domain (missing parts from reference TRBV29-1 and TRBJ1-1): SAVISQKPSRDICQRGTSLTIQCQVDSQVTMMFWYRQQPGQSLTLIATANQGSEATYESGFVIDKFPISRPNLTFSTLTVSNMSPEDSSIYLCSVLGGTEAFFGQGTRLTVV.

This clone was found once. Relative to the germline gene, one junction end is altered; a read error may explain this. The chain couples TRBV7-7 to TRBJ1-3; 7 positions match TRBD1. The CDR3 consists of 15 residues. Germline CDR1 is SSHAT and CDR2 is FNYEAQ (reference sequence). The CDR3 sequence is CASSLGDSSGNTIYF. Written as DNA, the CDR3 is TGTGCTAGCAGCTTAGGGGACAGCTCTGGAAACACCATATATTTT.

This clone was counted once. This chain connects TRBV27 to TRBJ2-7; 9 nucleotides align to TRBD1. Germline CDR1 MNHEY, CDR2 SMNVEV (reference sequence). Trimming cost V 8 bases and J 0 bases; bases outside gene matches: 2. This CDR3 is 13 amino acids long. CDR3 in amino acids: CASGTGFSYEQYF. The CDR3 region has the DNA TGTGCCAGCGGGACAGGGTTCTCCTACGAGCAGTACTTC.

The V and J genes are TRBV29-1 and TRBJ1-2; D is uncertain. Germline assignment: CDR1 SQVTM and CDR2 ANQGSEA. This CDR3 is 11 amino acids long. V lost 0 bases to trimming and J lost 8 bases, with 7 bases between them. CDR3 in amino acids: CSVEEEVGYTF. The CDR3 bases are TGCAGCGTTGAAGAGGAGGTAGGCTACACCTTC.

The genes are TRBV29-1 and TRBJ1-2; TRBD1 matches at 9 bases. The ends lost 0 bases at V and 8 bases at J; junction bases unmatched: 4. The CDR3 length is 13 residues. Germline assignment: CDR1 SQVTM and CDR2 ANQGSEA. CDR3: CSVEENRGQGYTF. The CDR3 DNA is TGCAGCGTTGAAGAAAACAGGGGGCAGGGCTACACCTTC.

This clone was counted a single time. The V call is TRBV2, the J call TRBJ2-7, with unresolved D. V was pared by 7 bases and J by 4 bases, with 8 bases between. Germline CDR1 and CDR2: SNHLY and FYNNEI. CDR3 length: 11 amino acids. CDR3 amino acids: CASTVSYEQYF. CDR3 nucleotide sequence: TGTGCCAGCACTGTCAGTTACGAGCAGTACTTC.

This clone showed up just a few times. The V call is TRBV7-9, the J call TRBJ2-7; D perhaps matches TRBD1 (6 bases). Germline V gene lookup returns CDR1 SEHNR and CDR2 FQNEAQ (reference sequence). The CDR3 totals 17 residues. The germline V and J ends were trimmed by 4 bases and 7 bases, with 26 bases remaining between them. The CDR3 region is CASSSTWGPRNPGEQYF. CDR3 in DNA: TGTGCCAGCAGCTCGACTTGGGGGCCGCGTAATCCTGGTGAGCAGTACTTC.

The chain employs TRBV10-1 and TRBJ2-7; TRBD1 matches 12 bases. This CDR3 comprises 15 residues. V shed 0 bases and J 8 bases; nucleotides not matched to a gene: 5. The germline V gene has CDR1 WNHNN and CDR2 SYGVQD (reference sequence). This CDR3 is CASSESIGTGGQQYF. CDR3 nucleotides: TGCGCCAGCAGTGAGTCGATCGGGACAGGGGGCCAGCAGTACTTC.

The CDR3 is CASSAGVYEQYF. CDR3 sequence (DNA): TGTGCCAGCAGCGCAGGGGTCTACGAGCAGTACTTC. The genes are TRBV6-5 and TRBJ2-7; possibly TRBD1 for D (6 bases). The CDR3 covers 12 residues. The germline V gene encodes CDR1 MNHEY and CDR2 SVGAGI. Trimming took 6 bases from V and 3 from J, leaving 9 bases between them.

The rearrangement links TRBV9 to TRBJ2-2, with 8 bases identical to TRBD2. The junction had 5 bases not matched to a gene; V was cut back by 0 bases and J by 7 bases. This CDR3 spans 15 amino acids. CDR1 is SGDLS and CDR2 is YYNGEE in the germline V gene. The CDR3 spells CASSVDGRGVGELFF. The CDR3 DNA is TGTGCCAGCAGCGTAGACGGGAGGGGGGTCGGGGAGCTGTTTTTT.

This clone was picked up a small number of times. The gene calls are TRBV29-1 and TRBJ2-5, with 9 nucleotides matching TRBD2. The CDR3 spans 16 residues. Germline-derived CDR1 and CDR2 are SQVTM and ANQGSEA. Unmatched junction bases numbered 13, after V lost 8 bases and J lost 0 bases. CDR3: CSLSGASGVYQETQYF. Written as DNA, the CDR3 is TGCAGCCTGTCCGGGGCTAGCGGGGTATACCAAGAGACCCAGTACTTC. The variable domain in full, completed from reference TRBV29-1 and TRBJ2-5, reads SAVISQKPSRDICQRGTSLTIQCQVDSQVTMMFWYRQQPGQSLTLIATANQGSEATYESGFVIDKFPISRPNLTFSTLTVSNMSPEDSSIYLCSLSGASGVYQETQYFGPGTRLLVL.

The chain links TRBV25-1 to TRBJ1-2; 10 bases are a match to TRBD1. V lost 4 bases, J lost 8 bases, and 7 bases stayed unmatched. CDR1 MGHDK and CDR2 SYGVNS come from the germline V gene. This CDR3 has 14 residues. CDR3 protein: CASSGGQGTGGYTF. DNA for the CDR3: TGTGCCAGCAGTGGGGGACAGGGGACAGGGGGCTACACCTTC.

The sample holds a few counts of this clone. The chain couples TRBV29-1 to TRBJ2-5; D ambiguous. The CDR3 covers 11 residues. Germline-derived CDR1 and CDR2 are SQVTM and ANQGSEA. DNA of the CDR3: TGCTCTGGCCTACAGCAAGAGACCCAGTACTTC. It yields the protein CSGLQQETQYF.

The gene calls are TRBV25-1 and TRBJ2-7, with 9 positions matching TRBD1. CDR3 length: 18 amino acids. Germline values: CDR1 MGHDK, CDR2 SYGVNS. V was clipped by 3 bases and J by 3 bases; unmatched bases: 15. DNA of the CDR3: TGTGCCAGCAGTGACACGGGCGACGGACAGGGGCGCCTCTACGAGCAGTACTTC. Protein: CASSDTGDGQGRLYEQYF.

This sequence joins TRBV19 and TRBJ1-5, with 7 bases identical to TRBD1. Trimming removed 5 bases from V and 5 bases from J; junction bases left unmatched: 9. CDR1 and CDR2 from the germline V gene are LNHDA and SQIVND (reference sequence). The CDR3 runs to 15 residues. The CDR3 spells CASSPMDRTHQPQHF. Here the CDR3 DNA reads TGTGCCAGTAGTCCGATGGACAGGACGCATCAGCCCCAGCATTTT.

The gene calls are TRBV5-1 and TRBJ2-3; 8 nucleotides match TRBD2. V shed 2 bases, J shed 4 bases, and the junction held 3 bases outside the gene matches. Looked up from germline, CDR1 is SGHRS and CDR2 is YFSETQ. The CDR3 runs 14 residues. CDR3 DNA sequence: TGCGCCAGCAGCTTTGGACTAGCCCCAGATACGCAGTATTTT. This encodes CASSFGLAPDTQYF. The whole variable domain, filled in from reference TRBV5-1 and TRBJ2-3, reads KAGVTQTPRYLIKTRGQQVTLSCSPISGHRSVSWYQQTPGQGLQFLFEYFSETQRNKGNFPGRFSGRQFSNSRSEMNVSTLELGDSALYLCASSFGLAPDTQYFGPGTRLTVL.

This rearrangement joins TRBV29-1 to TRBJ1-1; 7 bases line up with TRBD1. Germline lookup yields CDR1 SQVTM and CDR2 ANQGSEA. The CDR3 runs to 12 residues. J lost 3 bases, V lost 6 bases, and 4 bases had no gene match. Here the CDR3 reads CSVTGSYTEAFF. The CDR3 DNA follows: TGCAGCGTGACAGGGTCTTACACTGAAGCTTTCTTT.

The chain employs TRBV18 and TRBJ1-2; 7 bases match TRBD1. V dropped 1 base and J dropped 3; count of bases not matched to a gene: 2. This CDR3 is built from 14 residues. Germline V CDR1 and CDR2: KGHSH, LQKENI. The CDR3 sequence: CASSPRQGDYGYTF. CDR3 in DNA: TGTGCCAGCTCACCACGACAGGGCGACTATGGCTACACCTTC.

The chain carries TRBV4-1 and TRBJ2-1; D is ambiguous. V shed 3 bases and J shed 10 bases, with 13 bases lying between them. CDR1 and CDR2 from the germline V gene are MGHRA and YSYEKL. This CDR3 is built from 13 residues. This CDR3 reads CASSHRLAPEQFF. CDR3 nucleotides: TGCGCCAGCAGCCATCGATTAGCACCCGAGCAGTTCTTC.